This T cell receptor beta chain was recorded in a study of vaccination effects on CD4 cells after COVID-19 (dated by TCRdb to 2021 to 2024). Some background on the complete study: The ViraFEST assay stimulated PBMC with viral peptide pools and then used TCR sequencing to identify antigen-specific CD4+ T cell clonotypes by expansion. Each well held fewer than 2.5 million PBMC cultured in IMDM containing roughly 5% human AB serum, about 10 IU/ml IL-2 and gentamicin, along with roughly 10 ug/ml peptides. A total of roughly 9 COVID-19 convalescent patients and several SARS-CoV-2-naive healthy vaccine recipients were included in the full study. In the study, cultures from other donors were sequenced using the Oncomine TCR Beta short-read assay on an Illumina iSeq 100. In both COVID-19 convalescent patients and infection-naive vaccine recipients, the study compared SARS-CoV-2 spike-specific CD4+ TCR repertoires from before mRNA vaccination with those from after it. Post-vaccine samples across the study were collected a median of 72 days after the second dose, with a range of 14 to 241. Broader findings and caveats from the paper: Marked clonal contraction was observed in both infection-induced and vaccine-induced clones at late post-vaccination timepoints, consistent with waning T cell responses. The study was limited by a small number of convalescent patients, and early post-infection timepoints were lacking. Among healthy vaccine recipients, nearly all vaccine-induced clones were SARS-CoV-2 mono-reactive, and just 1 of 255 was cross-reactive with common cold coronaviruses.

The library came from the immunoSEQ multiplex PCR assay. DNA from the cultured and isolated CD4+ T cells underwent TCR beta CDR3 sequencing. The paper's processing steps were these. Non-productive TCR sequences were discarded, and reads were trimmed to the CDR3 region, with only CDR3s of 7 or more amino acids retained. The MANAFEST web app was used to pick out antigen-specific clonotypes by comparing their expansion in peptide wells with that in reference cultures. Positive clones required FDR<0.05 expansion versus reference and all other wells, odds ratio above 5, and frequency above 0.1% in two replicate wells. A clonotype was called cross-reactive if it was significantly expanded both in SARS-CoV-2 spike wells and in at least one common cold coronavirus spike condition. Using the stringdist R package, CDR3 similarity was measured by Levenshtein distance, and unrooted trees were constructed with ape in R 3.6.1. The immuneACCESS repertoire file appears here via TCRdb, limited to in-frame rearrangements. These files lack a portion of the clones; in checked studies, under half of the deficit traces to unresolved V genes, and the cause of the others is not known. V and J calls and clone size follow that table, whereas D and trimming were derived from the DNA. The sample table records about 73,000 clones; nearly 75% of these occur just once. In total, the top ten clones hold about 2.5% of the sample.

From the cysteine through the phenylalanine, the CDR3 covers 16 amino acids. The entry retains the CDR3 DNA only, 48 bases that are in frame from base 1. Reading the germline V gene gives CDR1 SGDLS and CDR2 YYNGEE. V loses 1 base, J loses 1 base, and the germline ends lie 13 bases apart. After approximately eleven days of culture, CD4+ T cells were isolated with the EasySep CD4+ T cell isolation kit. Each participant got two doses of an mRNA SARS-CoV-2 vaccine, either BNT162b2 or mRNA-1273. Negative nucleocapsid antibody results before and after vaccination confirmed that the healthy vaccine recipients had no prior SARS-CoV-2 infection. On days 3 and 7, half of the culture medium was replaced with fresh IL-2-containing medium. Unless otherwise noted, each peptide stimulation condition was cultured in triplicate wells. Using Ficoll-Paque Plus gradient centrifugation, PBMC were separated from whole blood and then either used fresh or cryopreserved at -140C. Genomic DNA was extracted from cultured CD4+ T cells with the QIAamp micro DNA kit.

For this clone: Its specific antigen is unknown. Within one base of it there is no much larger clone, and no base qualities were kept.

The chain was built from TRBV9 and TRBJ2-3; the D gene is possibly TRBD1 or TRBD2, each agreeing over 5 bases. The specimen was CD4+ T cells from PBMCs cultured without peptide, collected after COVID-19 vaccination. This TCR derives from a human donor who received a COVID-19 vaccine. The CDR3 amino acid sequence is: CASSVRGKLGTDTQYF. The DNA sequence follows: TGTGCCAGCAGCGTACGGGGCAAACTAGGCACAGATACGCAGTATTTT.